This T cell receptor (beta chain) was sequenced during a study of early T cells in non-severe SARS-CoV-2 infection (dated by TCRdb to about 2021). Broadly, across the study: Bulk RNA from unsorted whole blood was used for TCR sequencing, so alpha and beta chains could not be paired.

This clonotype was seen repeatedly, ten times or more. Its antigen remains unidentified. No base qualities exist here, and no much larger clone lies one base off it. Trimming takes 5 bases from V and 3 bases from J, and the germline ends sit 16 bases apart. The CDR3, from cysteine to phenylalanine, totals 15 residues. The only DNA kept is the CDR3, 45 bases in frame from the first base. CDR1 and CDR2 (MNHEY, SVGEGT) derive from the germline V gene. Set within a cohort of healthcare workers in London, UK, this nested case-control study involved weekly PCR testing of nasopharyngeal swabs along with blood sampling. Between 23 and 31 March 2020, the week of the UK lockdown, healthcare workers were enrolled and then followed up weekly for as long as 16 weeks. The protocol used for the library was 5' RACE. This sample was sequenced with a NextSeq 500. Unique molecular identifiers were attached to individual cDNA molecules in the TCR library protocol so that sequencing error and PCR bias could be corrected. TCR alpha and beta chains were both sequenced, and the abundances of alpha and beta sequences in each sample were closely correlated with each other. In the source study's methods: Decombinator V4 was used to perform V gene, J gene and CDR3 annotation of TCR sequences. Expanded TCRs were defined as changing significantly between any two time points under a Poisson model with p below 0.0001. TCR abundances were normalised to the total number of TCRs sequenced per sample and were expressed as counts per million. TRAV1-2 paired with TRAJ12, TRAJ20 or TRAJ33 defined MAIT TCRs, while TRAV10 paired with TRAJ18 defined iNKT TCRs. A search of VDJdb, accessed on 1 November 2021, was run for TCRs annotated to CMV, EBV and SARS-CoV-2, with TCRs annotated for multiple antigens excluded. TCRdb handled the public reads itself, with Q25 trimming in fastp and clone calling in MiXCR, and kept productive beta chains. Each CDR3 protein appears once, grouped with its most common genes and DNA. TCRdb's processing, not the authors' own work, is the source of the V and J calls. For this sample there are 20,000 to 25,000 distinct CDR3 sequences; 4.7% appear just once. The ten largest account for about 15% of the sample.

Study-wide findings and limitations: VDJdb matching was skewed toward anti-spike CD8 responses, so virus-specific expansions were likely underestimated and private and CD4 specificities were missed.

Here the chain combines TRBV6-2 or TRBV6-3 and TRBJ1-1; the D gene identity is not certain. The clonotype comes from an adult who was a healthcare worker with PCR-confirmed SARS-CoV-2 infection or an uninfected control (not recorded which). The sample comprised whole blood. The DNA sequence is TGTGCCAGCAGTCCCAGGACCCCAGCGGACACTGAAGCTTTCTTT. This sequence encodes CASSPRTPADTEAFF.